These T cell receptor beta chains were read from a single sample in a study of post-analysis software for immune sequencing data. TCRdb analysed the PCR reads with MiXCR anew, one entry per CDR3 protein. The sample gives under 200,000 distinct CDR3 sequences, over 25% of which show up once; 3.4% is in the top ten. Input material: blood. All receptors come from a girl aged 2 to 17 with multiple sclerosis. The conserved cysteine and the conserved F or W are not part of the CDR3 here.

v_call	j_call	cdr3_aa
TRBV30	TRBJ2-2	AWSPSIVGPGELF
TRBV12-3/TRBV12-4	TRBJ1-2	ASSLAVGGPGYT
TRBV6-5	TRBJ1-1	ASSHLAGDDEAF
TRBV5-1	TRBJ2-3	ASSLDADTQY
TRBV28	TRBJ1-1	ASSPLGPSTEAF
TRBV5-1	TRBJ2-1	ASSWVAGGPGNEQF
TRBV12-3/TRBV12-4	TRBJ1-2	ASSVRMEDWNYGYT
TRBV5-1	TRBJ2-7	ASSIGQSSYEQY
TRBV7-9	TRBJ1-1	ASSLPHWEMNTEAF
TRBV5-1	TRBJ1-2	ASSPHPLIYGYT
TRBV5-1	TRBJ1-1	ASSLAAPHTEAF
TRBV29-1	TRBJ2-7	SALTNNFPYEQY
TRBV20-1	TRBJ2-5	SARDIGGVRQY